Below are 28 T cell receptor beta chains sequenced from a single sample in a study of T cell responses to AZD1222 COVID-19 vaccine. Produced via immunoSEQ multiplex PCR; TCRdb's table is partial and in-frame only. The sample has more than 95,000 clones; approximately 90% are singletons. Sequenced here: peripheral blood, sampled 28 days after the second AZD1222 dose. These receptors originate from an adult who received the AZD1222 COVID-19 vaccine.

CDR3 DNA sequence: TGTGCCAGCAGCTTATATGTCAGCTCTGGAAACACCATATATTTT. Amino acids: CASSLYVSSGNTIYF. V and J are TRBV7-2 and TRBJ1-3, with D unresolved. V lost 2 bases and J 0 bases, leaving 8 bases between the germline ends. This CDR3 region has 15 residues. The germline V gene encodes CDR1 SGHTA and CDR2 FQGNSA.

The chain uses TRBV7-8 and TRBJ2-3, with 13 bases fitting TRBD2. The CDR3 is made up of 14 amino acids. CDR1 SGHVS and CDR2 FQNEAQ come from the germline V gene. The ends lost 10 bases at V and 6 bases at J; junction bases unmatched: 7. Here the CDR3 reads CATAGTSGVDTQYF. CDR3 coding DNA: TGTGCCACCGCCGGGACTAGCGGGGTCGATACGCAGTATTTT.

The chain links TRBV9 to TRBJ2-1, with 12 bases lining up with TRBD2. The CDR3 sequence is 15 residues long. In germline, CDR1 is SGDLS, CDR2 YYNGEE. V dropped 4 bases and J dropped 8; count of bases not matched to a gene: 7. DNA of the CDR3: TGTGCCAGCAGCTCCTCGGGACTAGCGGGTTATGAGCAGTTCTTC. It yields the protein CASSSSGLAGYEQFF.

This rearrangement joins TRBV6-7 to TRBJ1-1; D gene uncertain. TRBV6-7 is given ORF status, its function remaining uncertain. V lost 6 bases to trimming and J lost 0 bases, with 17 bases between them. CDR3 length: 16 residues. CDR3 DNA sequence: TGTGCCAGCAGCTCCCGGGCAGGAAAGATGAACACTGAAGCTTTCTTT. Translated: CASSSRAGKMNTEAFF.

The V call is TRBV5-1, the J call TRBJ2-5; D remains unclear. V was trimmed by 3 bases and J by 1 base, leaving 13 bases between them. This CDR3 has 15 residues. Germline V CDR1 and CDR2: SGHRS, YFSETQ. The CDR3 spells CASSSEGTGQETQYF. The CDR3 DNA is TGCGCCAGCAGCTCGGAAGGTACCGGCCAAGAGACCCAGTACTTC.

This chain connects TRBV12-3 or TRBV12-4 to TRBJ2-5; D is unclear. The germline V and J ends were trimmed by 3 bases and 4 bases, with 9 bases remaining between them. The CDR3 extends over 13 amino acids. In nucleotides, the CDR3 is TGTGCCAGCAGTTTCGGGCAGACAGAGACCCAGTACTTC. It codes for CASSFGQTETQYF.

V and J are TRBV7-9 and TRBJ1-2, with 9 bases matching TRBD1. This CDR3 region has 13 residues. The V segment lost 4 bases and the J segment 6 bases; nucleotides outside the gene matches: 3. From germline, CDR1 is SEHNR and CDR2 FQNEAQ (reference sequence). Here the CDR3 reads CASSWGQGHGYTF. CDR3 in DNA: TGTGCCAGCAGCTGGGGACAGGGCCATGGCTACACCTTC.

The CDR3 loop reads CASNLWPSGFYNEQFF. CDR3 nucleotide sequence: TGTGCCAGCAACCTCTGGCCTAGCGGGTTCTACAATGAGCAGTTCTTC. This chain links TRBV6-6 with TRBJ2-1; 8 nucleotides match TRBD2. The CDR3 sequence is 16 residues long. V trimming: 7 bases; J trimming: 3 bases; junction bases outside the gene matches: 11. In germline, CDR1 is MNHNY, CDR2 SVGAGI (reference sequence).

The CDR3 bases are TGCGCCAGCAGCCAAGTGCTAGCGGCTTACAATGAGCAGTTCTTC. Its translation: CASSQVLAAYNEQFF. This chain joins TRBV4-1 and TRBJ2-1; 7 bases agree with TRBD2. Germline assignment: CDR1 MGHRA and CDR2 YSYEKL. CDR3 size: 15 residues. V dropped 1 base and J dropped 4; count of bases not matched to a gene: 4.

V usage is TRBV27 and J usage is TRBJ1-1, with D maybe TRBD1 (5 bases). This CDR3 has 16 residues. The V end was cut by 1 base, the J end by 0 bases, with 12 bases between. Germline CDR1 is MNHEY and CDR2 is SMNVEV (reference sequence). CDR3 sequence: CASSLFSGTLNTEAFF. The CDR3 DNA sequence: TGTGCCAGCAGTTTATTTTCGGGGACGTTGAACACTGAAGCTTTCTTT.

The chain combines TRBV6-2 or TRBV6-3 with TRBJ2-5; 8 nucleotides align to TRBD1. Germline V gene lookup returns CDR1 MNHEY and CDR2 SVGEGT. The CDR3 loop spans 15 amino acids. Trimming at V came to 5 bases and at J to 1 base, leaving 6 bases not matched to a gene. CDR3 loop: CASSTRGLPQETQYF. The CDR3 nucleotides read TGTGCCAGCAGTACCAGGGGGCTCCCCCAAGAGACCCAGTACTTC.

The chain links TRBV5-4 to TRBJ1-1, with a possible D match to TRBD1 (6 bases). Germline loops: CDR1 SGHNT, CDR2 YYREEE (reference sequence). V shed 2 bases and J shed 11 bases, with 31 bases lying between them. This CDR3 spans 18 amino acids. This chain's CDR3 is CASSFALGGRESGMGAFF. DNA of the CDR3: TGTGCCAGCAGCTTTGCCCTCGGGGGGCGCGAGTCGGGGATGGGGGCTTTCTTT.

The gene calls are TRBV5-5 and TRBJ1-2; D perhaps matches TRBD1 (5 bases). This CDR3 is 14 amino acids long. Trimming pared 0 bases from V and 4 bases from J, leaving 10 bases between. Germline V gene lookup returns CDR1 SGHKS and CDR2 YYEKEE (reference sequence). The CDR3 region is CASSLAETAYGYTF. As DNA, the CDR3 is TGTGCCAGCAGCTTGGCCGAGACAGCCTATGGCTACACCTTC.

The genes are TRBV5-6 and TRBJ2-1; D unclear. Per germline, CDR1 SGHDT and CDR2 YYEEEE. This CDR3 region has 16 residues. The V gene lost 0 bases and the J gene lost 2 bases, with 12 bases spanning the gap. CDR3 sequence (DNA): TGTGCCAGCAGCTTGGTCCAAACCGGCCCCTACAATGAGCAGTTCTTC. Protein: CASSLVQTGPYNEQFF.

The rearrangement joins TRBV6-1 to TRBJ2-7, with 13 bases fitting TRBD2. J lost 2 bases, V lost 4 bases, and 11 bases had no gene match. The CDR3 spans 18 residues. Germline CDR1 is MNHNS and CDR2 is SASEGT. The CDR3 nucleotides read TGTGCCAGCAGTGGAACGGGACTAGCGGGACTAATGACCTACGAGCAGTACTTC. Translated: CASSGTGLAGLMTYEQYF.

The chain uses TRBV5-1 and TRBJ2-2; 9 bases are a match to TRBD1. CDR3 length: 15 amino acids. In germline, CDR1 is SGHRS, CDR2 YFSETQ. V was clipped by 3 bases and J by 3 bases; unmatched bases: 3. The CDR3 DNA reads TGCGCCAGCAGCTCTGGACAGGGGCACACCGGGGAGCTGTTTTTT. Its protein is CASSSGQGHTGELFF.

The chain carries TRBV5-1 and TRBJ2-2, with 11 bases aligning to TRBD1. The CDR3 is 15 residues long. The V and J ends lost 1 base and 6 bases, in that order; junction bases with no gene match: 2. CDR1 and CDR2 (germline): SGHRS, YFSETQ. CDR3 DNA: TGCGCCAGCAGCTTGCGGACAGGGGGCTCCGGGGAGCTGTTTTTT. Amino acids: CASSLRTGGSGELFF.

The chain joins TRBV7-8 to TRBJ2-1, with no clear D. In germline, CDR1 is SGHVS, CDR2 FQNEAQ. Trimming cost V 4 bases and J 4 bases, with 8 bases left between them. The CDR3 totals 13 residues. The CDR3 region is CASSSPVYNEQFF. The CDR3 DNA reads TGTGCCAGCAGCTCCCCCGTGTACAATGAGCAGTTCTTC.

This clone has only one observation. V and J are TRBV19 and TRBJ1-2; the match to TRBD1 covers 9 bases. The CDR3 consists of 16 residues. Germline values: CDR1 LNHDA, CDR2 SQIVND (reference sequence). J lost 1 base, V lost 5 bases, and 8 bases had no gene match. Here the CDR3 reads CASSLQGAYLNYGYTF. The CDR3 bases are TGTGCCAGTAGTTTACAGGGGGCCTACCTTAACTATGGCTACACCTTC.

The chain is built from TRBV5-1 and TRBJ2-2, with 8 bases matching TRBD1. From germline, CDR1 is SGHRS and CDR2 YFSETQ. The CDR3 has 15 residues. J was trimmed by 6 bases and V by 3 bases; bases with no gene match: 7. CDR3 loop: CASSYGQGIAGELFF. CDR3 DNA: TGCGCCAGCAGCTACGGACAGGGAATTGCCGGGGAGCTGTTTTTT.

The chain uses TRBV9 and TRBJ2-5, with D possibly matching TRBD2 (6 bases). Per germline, CDR1 SGDLS and CDR2 YYNGEE. V shed 3 bases and J shed 4 bases, with 13 bases lying between them. This CDR3 is built from 14 residues. The CDR3 nucleotides read TGTGCCAGCAGCGGAAGGGCGGGAAGAGAGACCCAGTACTTC. This translates into CASSGRAGRETQYF.

V usage is TRBV2 and J usage is TRBJ2-7; D is unresolved. Trimming took off 7 bases at V and 6 bases at J, with 19 bases between the two ends. Germline CDR1 is SNHLY and CDR2 is FYNNEI. CDR3 length equals 14 residues. CDR3: CASNINGLLGEQYF. The DNA for the CDR3 is TGTGCCAGCAATATAAACGGCCTACTCGGCGAGCAGTACTTC.

V usage is TRBV27 and J usage is TRBJ2-3; 7 bases line up with TRBD2. The CDR3 has 15 amino acids. The V gene's germline CDR1 is MNHEY and CDR2 SMNVEV (reference sequence). V dropped 7 bases and J dropped 0; count of bases not matched to a gene: 7. The CDR3 spells CASMTGGPSTDTQYF. The CDR3 nucleotides are TGTGCCAGCATGACGGGAGGCCCTAGCACAGATACGCAGTATTTT.

The J gene is TRBJ2-3, the V gene TRBV27, with 7 bases identical to TRBD2. There are 17 residues in the CDR3. V dropped 2 bases and J dropped 4; count of bases not matched to a gene: 12. The V gene's germline CDR1 is MNHEY and CDR2 SMNVEV (reference sequence). The chain's CDR3 is CASSLGPTGREPDTQYF. CDR3 sequence (DNA): TGTGCCAGCAGTTTAGGCCCCACGGGGCGGGAGCCAGATACGCAGTATTTT.

V usage is TRBV9 and J usage is TRBJ1-6; unclear D gene. Trimming left V 0 bases short and J 11 bases short, with 9 bases between. Germline values: CDR1 SGDLS, CDR2 YYNGEE. CDR3 length: 13 amino acids. CDR3 DNA: TGTGCCAGCAGCGTAGGGTACCTCCCACCCCTCCACTTT. It translates to CASSVGYLPPLHF. The whole variable domain, remainder taken from reference TRBV9 and TRBJ1-6, is DSGVTQTPKHLITATGQRVTLRCSPRSGDLSVYWYQQSLDQGLQFLIQYYNGEERAKGNILERFSAQQFPDLHSELNLSSLELGDSALYFCASSVGYLPPLHFGNGTRLTVT.

The chain has TRBV6-5 and TRBJ2-2; 9 nucleotides match TRBD1. Germline CDR1 MNHEY, CDR2 SVGAGI. The CDR3 loop spans 15 amino acids. The trim removed 7 bases at V and 6 bases at J, leaving 9 bases unmatched. Here the CDR3 DNA reads TGTGCCAGCACCCAACAGGGGGCGATTCCCGGGGAGCTGTTTTTT. This codes for CASTQQGAIPGELFF.

This sequence joins TRBV6-5 and TRBJ1-1; 8 nucleotides line up with TRBD1. The germline V gene has CDR1 MNHEY and CDR2 SVGAGI. J gave up 6 bases and V 8 bases, and 14 bases lay outside the gene matches. The CDR3 has 15 amino acids. CDR3 nucleotides: TGTGCCAGCCATGCCTGGACCAGGGGGCTCCCTGAAGCTTTCTTT. It specifies CASHAWTRGLPEAFF.

The V and J genes are TRBV6-5 and TRBJ1-6, with 9 bases aligning to TRBD1. Trimming took 2 bases from V and 6 from J; bases not matched to a gene: 2. Looked up from germline, CDR1 is MNHEY and CDR2 is SVGAGI. This CDR3 has 15 residues. CDR3 in amino acids: CASSYRDRANSPLHF. The CDR3 nucleotides read TGTGCCAGCAGTTACAGGGACAGGGCTAATTCACCCCTCCACTTT.